One sample yielded the 14 T cell receptor beta chains listed below, sequenced in a study of T cells of healthy individuals. TCRdb re-derived calls from the 5' RACE reads in MiXCR, one entry per CDR3 protein. The data contain some 39,000 distinct CDR3 sequences, approximately 4.9% of them seen just once; the ten biggest clones take up under 10%. The source of these receptors is a human donor in good health.

The CDR3 DNA sequence: TGTGCCAGCAGTGACTTGGGCCATGAGACCCAGTACTTC. Protein: CASSDLGHETQYF. The chain couples TRBV2 to TRBJ2-5, with D unclear. V dropped 3 bases and J dropped 5 bases, with 10 bases sitting between them. The V gene's germline CDR1 is SNHLY and CDR2 FYNNEI. The CDR3 has 13 residues.

The table lists this clonotype with many counts. The chain joins TRBV20-1 to TRBJ2-7; D gene ambiguous. V lost 0 bases, J lost 0 bases, and 9 bases lay in between. Germline loops: CDR1 DFQATT, CDR2 SNEGSKA (reference sequence). The CDR3 contains 14 residues. The CDR3 DNA follows: TGCAGTGCTAGAGATAGGGTAGCCTCCTACGAGCAGTACTTC. Amino acids: CSARDRVASYEQYF.

This clonotype was seen only a few times. The chain carries TRBV29-1 and TRBJ2-1; 7 positions agree with TRBD1. The CDR3 contains 13 residues. The V and J ends lost 2 bases and 4 bases, in that order; junction bases with no gene match: 2. CDR1 is SQVTM and CDR2 is ANQGSEA in the germline V gene. The CDR3 coding sequence is TGCAGCGTTGAAAGGGACAGATACAATGAGCAGTTCTTC. This translates into CSVERDRYNEQFF.

This clonotype was counted ten times or more. This chain joins TRBV7-2 and TRBJ2-3; 7 bases are shared with TRBD2. The V gene end was trimmed by 5 bases and the J gene end by 0 bases; junction bases not matched to a gene: 5. The length of the CDR3 is 15 residues. CDR1 and CDR2 from the germline V gene are SGHTA and FQGNSA. The CDR3 DNA follows: TGTGCCAGCAGCCGTCTAGCGGTTAGCACAGATACGCAGTATTTT. Amino acids: CASSRLAVSTDTQYF.

At least ten counts were recorded for this clonotype. The DNA for the CDR3 is TGCAGTGCTAGAGGAGGGGGGCCTGAAGCTTTCTTT. Translation gives CSARGGGPEAFF. V gene TRBV20-1 combines with J gene TRBJ1-1; D possibly corresponds to TRBD1 (6 bases). V dropped 1 base and J dropped 6 bases, with 9 bases sitting between them. Germline assignment: CDR1 DFQATT and CDR2 SNEGSKA (reference sequence). The CDR3 consists of 12 residues.

This clonotype has ten or more counts. This chain links TRBV5-1 with TRBJ1-1; perhaps TRBD1 as D (6 bases). In germline, CDR1 is SGHRS, CDR2 YFSETQ. Trimming removed 2 bases at V and 0 bases at J, with 17 bases between. The CDR3 runs to 17 residues. This CDR3 is CASSLRGGRQVNTEAFF. The CDR3 nucleotides read TGCGCCAGCAGCTTACGGGGGGGGCGACAGGTGAACACTGAAGCTTTCTTT.

The gene calls are TRBV27 and TRBJ2-7, with 14 positions matching TRBD2. Germline V lookup: CDR1 MNHEY, CDR2 SMNVEV (reference sequence). V lost 4 bases and J lost 1; bases outside the gene matches: 3. The CDR3 sequence is 16 residues long. The CDR3 bases are TGTGCCAGCAGTTCGCGGACTAGCGGGAGGTCCTACGAGCAGTACTTC. Translated, it gives CASSSRTSGRSYEQYF.

J is TRBJ2-2 and V is TRBV9; D is uncertain. Trimming pared 0 bases from V and 7 bases from J, leaving 4 bases between. The CDR3 runs 12 residues. Germline lookup yields CDR1 SGDLS and CDR2 YYNGEE. The CDR3 loop is CASSVGVGELFF. The CDR3 DNA follows: TGTGCCAGCAGCGTAGGGGTCGGGGAGCTGTTTTTT. Together with reference TRBV9 and TRBJ2-2, the CDR3 gives the full variable domain: DSGVTQTPKHLITATGQRVTLRCSPRSGDLSVYWYQQSLDQGLQFLIQYYNGEERAKGNILERFSAQQFPDLHSELNLSSLELGDSALYFCASSVGVGELFFGEGSRLTVL.

This clonotype was seen ten or more times. CDR3 bases: TGTGCCAGCAGCTTAACCGGCACCGGGGAGCTGTTTTTT. Translation gives CASSLTGTGELFF. The rearrangement uses TRBV7-3 and TRBJ2-2; D unclear. Trimming stripped 0 bases from V and 4 bases from J, with 3 bases between. There are 13 residues in the CDR3. Germline lookup yields CDR1 SGHTA and CDR2 FQGTGA.

The chain uses TRBV10-3 and TRBJ2-7; tentative D call: TRBD1 (6 bases). The CDR3 consists of 14 residues. Between the trimmed V and J ends, which lost 6 bases and 0 bases, there was a span of 12 bases. Germline V CDR1 and CDR2: ENHRY, SYGVKD. CDR3 region: CAISGQSSSYEQYF. In nucleotides, the CDR3 is TGTGCCATCAGCGGACAGTCGAGCTCCTACGAGCAGTACTTC.

This clonotype came up many times. V usage is TRBV19 and J usage is TRBJ2-5; tentative D call: TRBD1 (5 bases). V gave up 4 bases and J gave up 0 bases, with 6 bases separating them. The CDR3 consists of 13 residues. CDR1 is LNHDA, CDR2 SQIVND, per germline (reference sequence). Here the CDR3 DNA reads TGTGCCAGTAGTAGACAGTACCAAGAGACCCAGTACTTC. Translation gives CASSRQYQETQYF.

This clonotype appeared many times. V is TRBV12-3 or TRBV12-4 and J is TRBJ2-5; D may be TRBD1 (6 bases). The CDR3 has 15 residues. The V gene lost 1 base and the J gene lost 2 bases, with 11 bases spanning the gap. This CDR3 is CASSLEDSLQETQYF. The CDR3 DNA sequence: TGTGCCAGCAGTTTAGAGGACAGCCTTCAAGAGACCCAGTACTTC.

This clonotype came up many times. V and J are TRBV12-3 or TRBV12-4 and TRBJ1-6; tentative D call: TRBD1 (5 bases). The CDR3 is 15 residues long. The V end was cut by 5 bases, the J end by 6 bases, with 14 bases between. The CDR3 region has the DNA TGTGCCAGCAGTGGCGTTTGGGACGGTAATTCACCCCTCCACTTT. Amino acids: CASSGVWDGNSPLHF.

This clonotype was seen a handful of times. This rearrangement joins TRBV29-1 to TRBJ2-1; TRBD2 agrees at 9 bases. With 5 bases clipped from V and 11 bases from J, the junction kept 7 bases outside the gene matches. The germline V gene has CDR1 SQVTM and CDR2 ANQGSEA. There are 12 residues in the CDR3. The CDR3 spells CSVYGTSLKQFF. The CDR3 DNA reads as TGCAGCGTTTACGGGACTAGCTTAAAGCAGTTCTTC.